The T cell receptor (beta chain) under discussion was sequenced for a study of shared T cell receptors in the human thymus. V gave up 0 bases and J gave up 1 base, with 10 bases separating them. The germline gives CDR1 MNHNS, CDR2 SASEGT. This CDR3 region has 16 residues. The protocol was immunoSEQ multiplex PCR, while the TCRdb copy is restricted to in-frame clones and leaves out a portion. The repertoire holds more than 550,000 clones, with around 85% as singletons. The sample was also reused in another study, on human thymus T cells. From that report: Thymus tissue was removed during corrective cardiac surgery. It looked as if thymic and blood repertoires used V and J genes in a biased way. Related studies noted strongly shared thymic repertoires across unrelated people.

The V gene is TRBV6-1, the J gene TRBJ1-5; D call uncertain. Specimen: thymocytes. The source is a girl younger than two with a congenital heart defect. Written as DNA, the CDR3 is TGTGCCAGCAGTGAAGCCAGGCCGTTCAGCAATCAGCCCCAGCATTTT. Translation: CASSEARPFSNQPQHF.